Shown below are 21 T cell receptor beta chains from a single sample sequenced in a study of T-cell reconstitution after alpha-beta-depleted transplantation in children. The authors prepared the TCRbeta library with unique molecular identifiers. TCRdb reprocessed the PCR reads via MiXCR and lists one record per CDR3 protein. The data show about 250,000 distinct CDR3 sequences, under 30% seen once. The material was PBMCs, mostly from graft donor cells, obtained 360 days after TCRalphabeta/CD19-depleted stem cell transplant. The receptor source for this set is a female patient aged 2 to 10 who had a stem cell transplant for congenital amegakaryocytic thrombocytopenia, so the T cells may come from the graft donor.

This clonotype has a handful of counts. This rearrangement joins TRBV28 to TRBJ2-6; no firm D call. Trimming shortened V by 5 bases and J by 2 bases, and 7 bases separated the two germline ends. The germline V gene has CDR1 MDHEN and CDR2 SYDVKM. The CDR3 length is 14 residues. This CDR3 reads CASSPSTGANVLTF. In DNA form, the CDR3 reads TGTGCCAGCAGTCCCTCGACTGGGGCCAACGTCCTGACTTTC.

The chain employs TRBV12-3 or TRBV12-4 and TRBJ2-3, with D possibly being TRBD2 (5 bases). V lost 4 bases to trimming and J lost 2 bases, with 16 bases between them. The CDR3 consists of 16 residues. Here the CDR3 DNA reads TGTGCCAGCAGTTCCGGAGGTAAAAAAAACACAGATACGCAGTATTTT. Protein sequence: CASSSGGKKNTDTQYF.

The rearrangement uses TRBV20-1 and TRBJ2-7; 11 bases agree with TRBD2. The CDR3 is 15 residues long. V dropped 1 base and J dropped 7; count of bases not matched to a gene: 9. Germline CDR1 is DFQATT and CDR2 is SNEGSKA (reference sequence). CDR3 coding DNA: TGCAGTGCTAGAGCGGTAGCGGGAGGGCCAGGAGAGCAGTACTTC. It codes for CSARAVAGGPGEQYF.

The rearrangement uses TRBV27 and TRBJ1-5; D gene ambiguous. Deletions cut 4 bases from V and 6 bases from J, with 16 bases between. Germline V gives CDR1 MNHEY, CDR2 SMNVEV (reference sequence). The length of the CDR3 is 15 residues. CDR3 sequence reads: CASSSSQWLGQPQHF. CDR3 in DNA: TGTGCCAGCAGTTCCTCCCAGTGGCTGGGTCAGCCCCAGCATTTT.

The rearrangement links TRBV12-3 or TRBV12-4 to TRBJ2-3; no reliable D call. The CDR3 loop spans 10 amino acids. Deletions cut 6 bases from V and 7 bases from J, with 5 bases between. CDR3 DNA: TGTGCCAGCAGCCTTCATACGCAGTATTTT. Translating it yields CASSLHTQYF.

In its sample, this clonotype was seen a few times. This sequence joins TRBV15 and TRBJ2-1; 10 bases are a match to TRBD1. V lost 5 bases and J lost 2; bases outside the gene matches: 9. Germline loops: CDR1 LNHNV, CDR2 YYDKDF (reference sequence). The CDR3 loop spans 17 amino acids. Here the CDR3 reads CATSAPGGTGAYNEQFF. The CDR3, as DNA: TGTGCCACCAGCGCCCCCGGGGGGACAGGGGCCTACAATGAGCAGTTCTTC.

This clonotype was found a few times. The V gene is TRBV29-1, the J gene TRBJ2-2; D is possibly TRBD1 (5 bases). Germline V CDR1 and CDR2: SQVTM, ANQGSEA. The CDR3 length is 14 residues. Trimming took off 6 bases at V and 4 bases at J, with 15 bases between the two ends. The DNA of the CDR3 is TGCAGCGTCCGCCCCGTAGGGGTCACCGGGGAGCTGTTTTTT. This translates into CSVRPVGVTGELFF.

This clonotype was detected only a few times. The V and J genes are TRBV15 and TRBJ2-7; 10 bases map to TRBD2. The V gene end was trimmed by 0 bases and the J gene end by 7 bases; junction bases not matched to a gene: 9. The germline gives CDR1 LNHNV, CDR2 YYDKDF (reference sequence). The CDR3 has 16 amino acids. The CDR3 sequence is CATSRDRLAGVREQYF. CDR3 DNA sequence: TGTGCCACCAGCAGAGATCGGCTAGCGGGAGTCCGAGAGCAGTACTTC.

The CDR3 bases are TGTGCCAGCGATGATGGGGGGCTCCGGGTGGACACTGAAGCTTTCTTT. This codes for CASDDGGLRVDTEAFF. V is TRBV2 and J is TRBJ1-1; maybe TRBD1 (6 bases). V shed 8 bases and J shed 3 bases, with 22 bases lying between them. Germline CDR1 and CDR2: SNHLY and FYNNEI. There are 16 residues in the CDR3.

CDR3 in amino acids: CASSVDLGSYEQYF. CDR3 coding DNA: TGTGCCAGCAGCGTAGATCTGGGGTCCTACGAGCAGTACTTC. This chain uses TRBV9 with TRBJ2-7; D ambiguous. CDR3 length: 14 amino acids. Germline V gives CDR1 SGDLS, CDR2 YYNGEE. Trimming removed 0 bases from V and 1 base from J, with 8 bases in between.

Written as DNA, the CDR3 is TGTGCCATCAGTGATCCGAAAGAGAACACTGAAGCTTTCTTT. Its protein is CAISDPKENTEAFF. V usage is TRBV10-3 and J usage is TRBJ1-1, with D unclear. CDR3 length: 14 amino acids. Germline V CDR1 and CDR2: ENHRY, SYGVKD. Trimming removed 3 bases from V and 1 base from J, with 9 bases in between.

The V gene is TRBV7-2, the J gene TRBJ1-1; D remains unclear. Germline CDR1 SGHTA, CDR2 FQGNSA. This CDR3 comprises 14 residues. Trimming left V 2 bases short and J 2 bases short, with 9 bases between. The DNA for the CDR3 is TGTGCCAGCAGCTTATCAAAGGGCAACACTGAAGCTTTCTTT. It encodes CASSLSKGNTEAFF.

This clonotype was picked up a small number of times. The gene calls are TRBV3-1 and TRBJ2-7, with D perhaps TRBD1 or TRBD2 (5 bases each). Between the trimmed V and J ends, which lost 0 bases and 2 bases, there was a span of 14 bases. The germline CDR1 and CDR2 sequences are LGHDT and YNNKEL (reference sequence). CDR3 length: 16 residues. DNA for the CDR3: TGTGCCAGCAGCCAAGATTGGGGGACGGTCCCCTACGAGCAGTACTTC. It is translated as CASSQDWGTVPYEQYF.

This clonotype was counted at least ten times. This chain links TRBV20-1 with TRBJ2-3, with 8 bases identical to TRBD2. V shed 5 bases, J shed 0 bases, and the junction held 10 bases outside the gene matches. There are 16 residues in the CDR3. Germline assignment: CDR1 DFQATT and CDR2 SNEGSKA (reference sequence). The DNA of the CDR3 is TGCAGTGCTTACCCGGCTAGCGGGTACAGCACAGATACGCAGTATTTT. Protein sequence: CSAYPASGYSTDTQYF.

This clonotype has a handful of counts. The J gene is TRBJ2-2, the V gene TRBV5-1; D not certain. V lost 4 bases to trimming and J lost 4 bases, with 11 bases between them. CDR1 and CDR2 from the germline V gene are SGHRS and YFSETQ. This CDR3 contains 14 residues. In DNA, the CDR3 is TGCGCCAGCAGCCCGGGTAGCAGCACCGGGGAGCTGTTTTTT. This gives the protein CASSPGSSTGELFF. The entire variable domain, with the rest obtained from reference TRBV5-1 and TRBJ2-2, is as follows: KAGVTQTPRYLIKTRGQQVTLSCSPISGHRSVSWYQQTPGQGLQFLFEYFSETQRNKGNFPGRFSGRQFSNSRSEMNVSTLELGDSALYLCASSPGSSTGELFFGEGSRLTVL.

This clonotype was picked up a small number of times. The V gene is TRBV29-1, the J gene TRBJ2-1; TRBD2 agrees at 10 bases. The CDR3 loop spans 16 amino acids. Trimming at V came to 2 bases and at J to 4 bases, leaving 8 bases not matched to a gene. The germline V gene has CDR1 SQVTM and CDR2 ANQGSEA. The CDR3 region is CSVERAGGQFYNEQFF. Written as DNA, the CDR3 is TGCAGCGTTGAAAGAGCGGGGGGGCAGTTTTACAATGAGCAGTTCTTC.

V usage is TRBV4-1 and J usage is TRBJ1-5, with D unresolved. Germline V CDR1 and CDR2: MGHRA, YSYEKL. The CDR3 has 16 residues. Trimming shortened V by 0 bases and J by 1 base, and 10 bases separated the two germline ends. Written as DNA, the CDR3 is TGCGCCAGCAGCCAAGAAGGGCCCGGGAGCAATCAGCCCCAGCATTTT. It encodes CASSQEGPGSNQPQHF.

The chain's CDR3 is CASSSTTLDRGFANYGYTF. The CDR3 bases are TGTGCCAGCAGCTCGACTACTTTGGACAGGGGGTTCGCTAACTATGGCTACACCTTC. V and J are TRBV11-1 and TRBJ1-2; 10 bases line up with TRBD1. This CDR3 spans 19 amino acids. Trimming cost V 4 bases and J 0 bases; bases outside gene matches: 14. Per the germline V gene, CDR1 is SGHAT and CDR2 is FQDESV (reference sequence).

The chain combines TRBV12-3 or TRBV12-4 with TRBJ1-4, with 8 bases that match TRBD1. The CDR3 spans 17 residues. V dropped 1 base and J dropped 10; count of bases not matched to a gene: 14. CDR3 residues: CASSLVEWGQDGGKLFF. CDR3 in DNA: TGTGCCAGCAGTTTAGTCGAGTGGGGACAGGATGGTGGAAAACTGTTTTTT.

This clonotype was detected only a few times. The V call is TRBV20-1, the J call TRBJ2-5; D is unresolved. V was cut by 3 bases and J by 4 bases, with 6 bases left in between. The CDR3 has 11 amino acids. Per germline, CDR1 DFQATT and CDR2 SNEGSKA (reference sequence). This CDR3 reads CSASSRETQYF. CDR3 coding DNA: TGCAGTGCTAGCTCCCGAGAGACCCAGTACTTC.

The chain carries TRBV20-1 and TRBJ2-1, with 9 bases identical to TRBD2. The length of the CDR3 is 15 residues. The J segment lost 4 bases and the V segment lost 6 bases, leaving 10 bases of the junction unmatched. Germline loops: CDR1 DFQATT, CDR2 SNEGSKA (reference sequence). The CDR3 reads CSAPAGGPLYNEQFF. The CDR3 DNA reads TGCAGTGCGCCCGCGGGGGGGCCTTTGTACAATGAGCAGTTCTTC.